Shown below are 24 T cell receptor beta chains from a single sample sequenced in a study of T cells in Graves' hyperthyroidism and ophthalmopathy. The source material, RNA transcripts, was used to amplify TCR beta CDR3 regions. First-round RT-PCR targeting the TCR CDR3 was performed with the HTBI primer set. From the multiplex PCR reads, TCRdb called clonotypes with MiXCR, one entry per CDR3 protein. The data contain approximately 640,000 distinct CDR3 sequences, roughly 45% of them singletons. The material sequenced was peripheral blood or thyroid tissue (not recorded which). These receptors were collected from an adult man with Graves' disease, either hyperthyroidism or ophthalmopathy (not recorded which).

Points on this clonotype: One end of the junction does not line up with germline, which may come from a read error. V and J are TRBV10-2 and TRBJ1-2; D is unresolved. In germline, CDR1 is WSHSY, CDR2 SAAADI. There are 11 residues in the CDR3. CDR3 region: CASLANYGYTF. The CDR3 region has the DNA TGTGCCAGCCTAGCTAACTATGGCTACACCTTC.

This clonotype was recorded at least ten times. CDR3 nucleotide sequence: TGTGCCAGCAGTGAAGTTGGGATTACCTACGAGCAGTACTTC. This encodes CASSEVGITYEQYF. V gene TRBV2 combines with J gene TRBJ2-7; D remains ambiguous. The V end lost 1 base, the J end lost 2 bases, and 9 bases lay between the germline ends. The CDR3 sequence is 14 residues long. Per the germline V gene, CDR1 is SNHLY and CDR2 is FYNNEI.

A note on this clonotype: This may be a read error, as it is one base from a much larger clone. This chain joins TRBV2 and TRBJ1-1; 7 bases map to TRBD1. V was pared by 7 bases and J by 0 bases, with 5 bases of the junction left unmatched. Germline V lookup: CDR1 SNHLY, CDR2 FYNNEI. The CDR3 is made up of 14 amino acids. CDR3 DNA: TGTGCCAGCAATGACGACAGGGTGAACACTGAAGCTTTCTTT. Encoded protein: CASNDDRVNTEAFF.

This clonotype was detected many times. The rearrangement uses TRBV29-1 and TRBJ1-2; 9 nucleotides match TRBD1. With V trimmed by 6 bases and J by 4 bases, 6 bases remained unmatched. CDR3 length: 13 amino acids. Per germline, CDR1 SQVTM and CDR2 ANQGSEA. CDR3 residues: CSVERTGVYGYTF. The CDR3 region has the DNA TGCAGCGTCGAAAGGACAGGGGTCTATGGCTACACCTTC.

This clonotype showed up just once. This may stem from a read error, because a much larger clone lies one nucleotide away. The rearrangement uses TRBV11-2 and TRBJ2-7; D is unclear. This CDR3 has 13 residues. Germline CDR1 SGHAT, CDR2 FQNNGV. The CDR3 loop is CATSRPDSYEQHF. The CDR3, as DNA: TGTGCCACCAGCCGTCCCGACTCCTACGAGCAGCACTTC.

This chain uses TRBV24-1 with TRBJ1-1; D remains unclear. CDR1 is KGHDR, CDR2 SFDVKD, per germline. V shed 6 bases and J shed 2 bases, with 9 bases lying between them. CDR3 length equals 13 residues. This chain's CDR3 is CATSFKGNTEAFF. The CDR3 DNA reads TGTGCCACCAGTTTTAAAGGAAACACTGAAGCTTTCTTT.

Notes on this clonotype: A much larger clone lies a single base off, so this may be a read error. V gene TRBV10-3 combines with J gene TRBJ1-5, with TRBD1 identical over 7 bases. The germline V gene encodes CDR1 ENHRY and CDR2 SYGVKD. The CDR3 contains 14 residues. The CDR3 sequence is CTIRGDSFFQPQHF. The CDR3 DNA follows: TGTACCATCAGGGGGGACAGTTTTTTTCAGCCCCAGCATTTT.

V and J are TRBV7-2 and TRBJ1-1; no clear D gene. The CDR3 length is 15 residues. Between the trimmed V and J ends, which lost 0 bases and 9 bases, there was a span of 17 bases. Germline loops: CDR1 SGHTA, CDR2 FQGNSA. This CDR3 is CASSLAGGIRSQAFF. In DNA, the CDR3 is TGTGCCAGCAGCTTAGCGGGTGGGATCCGATCCCAAGCTTTCTTT.

The chain combines TRBV18 with TRBJ1-1; the D gene is possibly TRBD1 (6 bases). Germline CDR1 KGHSH, CDR2 LQKENI. The length of the CDR3 is 15 residues. V gave up 4 bases and J gave up 5 bases, with 17 bases separating them. The CDR3 nucleotides read TGTGCCAGCTCACTTAACAGGGCCCAGGGGACTGAAGCTTTCTTT. It translates to CASSLNRAQGTEAFF.

The chain has TRBV29-1 and TRBJ1-2; D call uncertain. With 3 bases removed from V and 4 bases from J, the gap between germline ends came to 9 bases. The CDR3 has 12 amino acids. The germline CDR1 and CDR2 sequences are SQVTM and ANQGSEA. The CDR3 spells CSVDSRFYGYTF. The DNA of the CDR3 is TGCAGCGTTGACTCCCGCTTCTATGGCTACACCTTC.

CDR3 DNA: TGTGCCAGCAGCATAGGGGCCGCTAACTATGGCTACACCTTC. It translates to CASSIGAANYGYTF. The V and J genes are TRBV7-2 and TRBJ1-2; TRBD1 is a possible D gene (5 bases). V lost 5 bases and J lost 0, with 10 bases in between. Germline V CDR1 and CDR2: SGHTA, FQGNSA. The CDR3 consists of 14 residues. Based on the CDR3 plus reference TRBV7-2 and TRBJ1-2, the full variable domain is GAGVSQSPSNKVTEKGKDVELRCDPISGHTALYWYRQSLGQGLEFLIYFQGNSAPDKSGLPSDRFSAERTGGSVSTLTIQRTQQEDSAVYLCASSIGAANYGYTFGSGTRLTVV.

V and J are TRBV6-1 and TRBJ2-7, with TRBD1 as a possible D gene (5 bases). This CDR3 spans 15 amino acids. Between the trimmed V and J ends, which lost 7 bases and 4 bases, there was a span of 20 bases. Germline CDR1 MNHNS, CDR2 SASEGT. In DNA form, the CDR3 reads TGTGCCAGCACCCTTGCAGGGATTTTGGAGTACGAGCAGTACTTC. This sequence encodes CASTLAGILEYEQYF.

This clonotype showed up many times. The chain carries TRBV7-9 and TRBJ1-2, with TRBD1 matching over 7 bases. The CDR3 extends over 14 amino acids. Germline-derived CDR1 and CDR2 are SEHNR and FQNEAQ (reference sequence). The J segment lost 4 bases and the V segment lost 5 bases, leaving 7 bases of the junction unmatched. The CDR3 loop is CASSRGTVGYGYTF. In DNA, the CDR3 is TGTGCCAGCAGCCGCGGGACAGTGGGCTATGGCTACACCTTC.

CDR3 in amino acids: CASSYSSMGNTEAFF. DNA of the CDR3: TGTGCCAGCAGTTACTCATCCATGGGGAACACTGAAGCTTTCTTT. V and J are TRBV7-4 and TRBJ1-1; D gene unclear. V was trimmed by 6 bases and J by 1 base, leaving 15 bases between them. Germline V gives CDR1 SGHVT, CDR2 SQSDAQ. The CDR3 extends over 15 amino acids.

In this sample, this clonotype turned up many times. The chain carries TRBV24-1 and TRBJ2-6; D perhaps matches TRBD1 (6 bases). V was shortened by 2 bases and J by 4 bases, with 11 bases between the two germline ends. Looked up from germline, CDR1 is KGHDR and CDR2 is SFDVKD. The CDR3 loop spans 16 amino acids. The CDR3 region has the DNA TGTGCCACCAGTGATTCCAGGGGTACCGGGGCCAACGTCCTGACTTTC. Encoded protein: CATSDSRGTGANVLTF.

The rearrangement uses TRBV2 and TRBJ1-2, with D hard to call. Germline CDR1 and CDR2: SNHLY and FYNNEI. V lost 3 bases and J 10 bases, leaving 15 bases between the germline ends. The CDR3 has 13 amino acids. The CDR3 region has the DNA TGTGCCAGCAGTGACATTGAACCGGATCCCTACACCTTC. Its translation is CASSDIEPDPYTF.

Regarding this clonotype: This may come from a read error, since a much larger clone is one base off. CDR3 loop: CASSSGAGGNSPLHF. The CDR3 DNA is TGCGCCAGCAGCTCGGGGGCAGGGGGGAATTCACCCCTCCACTTT. The rearrangement uses TRBV5-1 and TRBJ1-6, with TRBD1 matching 7 bases. Per germline, CDR1 SGHRS and CDR2 YFSETQ. This CDR3 has 15 amino acids. V trimming: 3 bases; J trimming: 7 bases; junction bases outside the gene matches: 7.

The rearrangement links TRBV10-3 to TRBJ2-3; D is undetermined. This CDR3 is 13 amino acids long. The germline V gene encodes CDR1 ENHRY and CDR2 SYGVKD. V lost 4 bases and J 4 bases, leaving 9 bases between the germline ends. This chain's CDR3 is CAISVGLADTQYF. The CDR3 nucleotides read TGTGCCATCAGTGTTGGTCTCGCAGATACGCAGTATTTT.

The rearrangement uses TRBV13 and TRBJ1-2; perhaps TRBD1 as D (5 bases). Germline CDR1 is PRHDT and CDR2 is FYEKMQ (reference sequence). The V end was cut by 6 bases, the J end by 3 bases, with 17 bases between. CDR3 length: 15 residues. CDR3 sequence: CASSLFPGTDYGYTF. CDR3 DNA sequence: TGTGCCAGCAGTTTATTTCCGGGGACCGACTATGGCTACACCTTC. The complete variable domain, with remaining parts taken from reference TRBV13 and TRBJ1-2, reads AAGVIQSPRHLIKEKRETATLKCYPIPRHDTVYWYQQGPGQDPQFLISFYEKMQSDKGSIPDRFSAQQFSDYHSELNMSSLELGDSALYFCASSLFPGTDYGYTFGSGTRLTVV.

With respect to this clonotype: A much larger clone lies a single base off, so this may be a read error. The V call is TRBV11-3, the J call TRBJ2-6, with D perhaps given as TRBD1 or TRBD2 (5 bases each). The V and J ends lost 8 bases and 3 bases respectively, with 14 bases between them. CDR3 size: 15 residues. Germline values: CDR1 SGHNT, CDR2 YENEEA. The CDR3 DNA reads as TGTGCCAGCGGCTCAGAGGGGTATGGGGCCAACGTCCTGACTTTC. Protein product: CASGSEGYGANVLTF. The whole variable domain, remainder taken from reference TRBV11-3 and TRBJ2-6, is EAGVVQSPRYKIIEKKQPVAFWCNPISGHNTLYWYLQNLGQGPELLIRYENEEAVDDSQLPKDRFSAERLKGVDSTLKIQPAELGDSAVYLCASGSEGYGANVLTFGAGSRLTVL.

This clonotype was seen many times. The CDR3 DNA reads TGTGCCAGCAGCTTGCGCCGGGGCGAGCAGTACTTC. Its translation: CASSLRRGEQYF. The V and J genes are TRBV7-9 and TRBJ2-7; D perhaps matches TRBD2 (5 bases). Germline V gene sequence: CDR1 SEHNR, CDR2 FQNEAQ (reference sequence). V dropped 3 bases and J dropped 6 bases, with 9 bases sitting between them. This CDR3 has 12 amino acids.

This clonotype was found many times. The chain is built from TRBV12-3 or TRBV12-4 and TRBJ1-2; D perhaps matches TRBD1 (5 bases). V shed 6 bases and J shed 6 bases, with 11 bases lying between them. CDR3 length: 12 residues. The CDR3 bases are TGTGCCAGCAGCCGGCAGGGAGATGGCTACACCTTC. It yields the protein CASSRQGDGYTF.

The rearrangement uses TRBV7-9 and TRBJ2-5; the match to TRBD1 covers 7 bases. CDR1 and CDR2 from the germline V gene are SEHNR and FQNEAQ (reference sequence). With V trimmed by 5 bases and J by 7 bases, 4 bases remained unmatched. The CDR3 loop spans 12 amino acids. As DNA, the CDR3 is TGTGCCAGCAGCCAAACAGGGGTGACCCAGTACTTC. It is translated as CASSQTGVTQYF.

The genes are TRBV5-6 and TRBJ1-2, with TRBD1 identical over 8 bases. V was clipped by 0 bases and J by 5 bases; unmatched bases: 15. The CDR3 length is 18 residues. Germline V gives CDR1 SGHDT, CDR2 YYEEEE. The CDR3 loop is CASSLGPIPGGERYGYTF. In DNA form, the CDR3 reads TGTGCCAGCAGCTTGGGGCCCATACCAGGGGGCGAGCGGTATGGCTACACCTTC. Combining the CDR3 with reference TRBV5-6 and TRBJ1-2 gives the whole variable domain DAGVTQSPTHLIKTRGQQVTLRCSPKSGHDTVSWYQQALGQGPQFIFQYYEEEERQRGNFPDRFSGHQFPNYSSELNVNALLLGDSALYLCASSLGPIPGGERYGYTFGSGTRLTVV.